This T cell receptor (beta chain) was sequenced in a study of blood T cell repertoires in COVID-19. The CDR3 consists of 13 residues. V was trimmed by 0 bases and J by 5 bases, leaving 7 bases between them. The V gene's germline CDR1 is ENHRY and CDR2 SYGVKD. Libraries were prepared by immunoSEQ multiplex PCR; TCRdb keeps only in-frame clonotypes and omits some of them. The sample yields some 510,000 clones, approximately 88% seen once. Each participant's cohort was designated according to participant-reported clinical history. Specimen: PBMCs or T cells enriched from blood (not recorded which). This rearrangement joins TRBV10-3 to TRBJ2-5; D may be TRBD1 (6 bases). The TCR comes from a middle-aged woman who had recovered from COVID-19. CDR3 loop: CAISESTGETQYF. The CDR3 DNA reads TGTGCCATCAGTGAGTCAACAGGGGAGACCCAGTACTTC.